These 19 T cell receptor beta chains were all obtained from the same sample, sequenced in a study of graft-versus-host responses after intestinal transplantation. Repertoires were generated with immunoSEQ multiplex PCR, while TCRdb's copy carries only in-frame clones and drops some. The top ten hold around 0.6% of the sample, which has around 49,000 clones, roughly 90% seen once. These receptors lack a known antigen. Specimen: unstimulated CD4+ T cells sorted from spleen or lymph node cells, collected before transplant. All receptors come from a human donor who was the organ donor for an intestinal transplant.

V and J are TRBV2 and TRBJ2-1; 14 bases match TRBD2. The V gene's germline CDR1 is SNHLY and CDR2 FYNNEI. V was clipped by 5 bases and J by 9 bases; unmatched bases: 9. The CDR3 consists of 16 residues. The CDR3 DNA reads TGTGCCAGCAGTCAAGGGACTAGCGGGAGTCGGGGTGAGCAGTTCTTC. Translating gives CASSQGTSGSRGEQFF.

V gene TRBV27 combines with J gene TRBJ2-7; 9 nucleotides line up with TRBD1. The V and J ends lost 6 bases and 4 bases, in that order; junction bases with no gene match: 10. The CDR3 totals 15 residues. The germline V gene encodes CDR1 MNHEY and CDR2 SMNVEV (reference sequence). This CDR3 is CASSPHTGGGYEQYF. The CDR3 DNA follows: TGTGCCAGCAGCCCTCATACAGGGGGCGGATACGAGCAGTACTTC.

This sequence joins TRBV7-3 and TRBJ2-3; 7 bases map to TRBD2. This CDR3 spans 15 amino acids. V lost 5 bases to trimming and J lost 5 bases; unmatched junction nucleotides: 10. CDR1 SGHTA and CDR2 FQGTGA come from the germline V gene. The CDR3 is CASSPSRAGVDTQYF. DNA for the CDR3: TGTGCCAGCAGCCCCTCACGGGCGGGGGTAGATACGCAGTATTTT.

CDR3 sequence reads: CASSPPTRTDTQYF. CDR3 DNA sequence: TGTGCCAGCTCACCCCCCACTCGCACAGATACGCAGTATTTT. The chain combines TRBV18 with TRBJ2-3; D remains unclear. The CDR3 has 14 amino acids. Trimming removed 3 bases from V and 1 base from J, with 8 bases in between. CDR1 and CDR2 (germline): KGHSH, LQKENI. The full variable domain, in which reference TRBV18 and TRBJ2-3 provide the parts outside the CDR3, is NAGVMQNPRHLVRRRGQEARLRCSPMKGHSHVYWYRQLPEEGLKFMVYLQKENIIDESGMPKERFSAEFPKEGPSILRIQQVVRGDSAAYFCASSPPTRTDTQYFGPGTRLTVL.

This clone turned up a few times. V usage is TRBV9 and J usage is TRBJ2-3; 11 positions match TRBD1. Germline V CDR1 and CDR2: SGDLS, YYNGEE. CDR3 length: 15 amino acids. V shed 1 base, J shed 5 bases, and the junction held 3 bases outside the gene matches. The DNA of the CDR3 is TGTGCCAGCAGCGTACGGGACAGGGGGGAAGATACGCAGTATTTT. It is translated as CASSVRDRGEDTQYF.

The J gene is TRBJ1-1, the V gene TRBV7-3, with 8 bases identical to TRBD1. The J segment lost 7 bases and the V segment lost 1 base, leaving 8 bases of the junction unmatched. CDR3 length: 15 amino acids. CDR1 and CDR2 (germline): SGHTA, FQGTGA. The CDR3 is CASSLRAGGAGEAFF. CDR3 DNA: TGTGCCAGCAGCTTAAGGGCAGGGGGCGCGGGTGAAGCTTTCTTT.

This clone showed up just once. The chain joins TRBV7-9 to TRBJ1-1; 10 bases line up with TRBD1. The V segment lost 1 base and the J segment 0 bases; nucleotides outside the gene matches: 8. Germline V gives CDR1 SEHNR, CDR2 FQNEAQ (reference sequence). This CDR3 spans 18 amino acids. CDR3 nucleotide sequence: TGTGCCAGCAGCTTAGTAAGGAGGGACAGGGGTATGAACACTGAAGCTTTCTTT. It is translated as CASSLVRRDRGMNTEAFF.

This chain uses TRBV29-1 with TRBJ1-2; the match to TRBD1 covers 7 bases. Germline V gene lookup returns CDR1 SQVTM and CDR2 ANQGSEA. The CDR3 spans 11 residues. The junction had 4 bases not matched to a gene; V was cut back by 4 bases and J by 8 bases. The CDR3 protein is CSVAEGGGYTF. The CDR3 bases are TGCAGCGTTGCCGAAGGGGGCGGCTACACCTTC. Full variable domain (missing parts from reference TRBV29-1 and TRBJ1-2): SAVISQKPSRDICQRGTSLTIQCQVDSQVTMMFWYRQQPGQSLTLIATANQGSEATYESGFVIDKFPISRPNLTFSTLTVSNMSPEDSSIYLCSVAEGGGYTFGSGTRLTVV.

DNA of the CDR3: TGTGCCAGCAGGAGGGGCTACACCTTC. Translated: CASRRGYTF. The J gene is TRBJ1-2, the V gene TRBV27, with D hard to call. V was clipped by 6 bases and J by 8 bases, with 4 bases between them. The CDR3 has 9 residues. Germline CDR1 MNHEY, CDR2 SMNVEV (reference sequence).

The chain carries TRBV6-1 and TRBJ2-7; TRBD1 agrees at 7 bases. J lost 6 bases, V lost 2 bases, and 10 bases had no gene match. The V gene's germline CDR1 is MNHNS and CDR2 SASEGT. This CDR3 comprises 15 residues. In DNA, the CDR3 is TGTGCCAGCAGTGAAACAGGGGCTAGGTCTACCGAGCAGTACTTC. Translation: CASSETGARSTEQYF.

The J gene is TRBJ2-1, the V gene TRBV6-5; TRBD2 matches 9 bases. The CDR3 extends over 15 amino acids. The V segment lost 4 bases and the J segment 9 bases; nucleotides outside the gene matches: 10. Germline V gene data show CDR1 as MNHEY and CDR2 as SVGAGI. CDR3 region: CASSFRGRATSEQFF. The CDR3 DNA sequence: TGTGCCAGCAGTTTTCGCGGGAGGGCCACCAGTGAGCAGTTCTTC.

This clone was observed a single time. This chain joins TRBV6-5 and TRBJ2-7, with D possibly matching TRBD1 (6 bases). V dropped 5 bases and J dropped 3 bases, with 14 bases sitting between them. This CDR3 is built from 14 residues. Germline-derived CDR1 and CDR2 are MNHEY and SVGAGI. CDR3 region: CASSAGTLIYEQYF. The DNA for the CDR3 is TGTGCCAGCAGTGCCGGGACATTAATCTACGAGCAGTACTTC.

In DNA form, the CDR3 reads TGTGCCAGCAGCCTACTAGCGGGATGGGGAGATACGCAGTATTTT. It is translated as CASSLLAGWGDTQYF. V is TRBV7-3 and J is TRBJ2-3; TRBD2 matches 10 bases. The CDR3 length is 15 residues. The germline gives CDR1 SGHTA, CDR2 FQGTGA. V lost 5 bases, J lost 5 bases, and 7 bases stayed unmatched. Full variable domain (rest looked up from reference TRBV7-3 and TRBJ2-3): GAGVSQTPSNKVTEKGKYVELRCDPISGHTALYWYRQSLGQGPEFLIYFQGTGAADDSGLPNDRFFAVRPEGSVSTLKIQRTERGDSAVYLCASSLLAGWGDTQYFGPGTRLTVL.

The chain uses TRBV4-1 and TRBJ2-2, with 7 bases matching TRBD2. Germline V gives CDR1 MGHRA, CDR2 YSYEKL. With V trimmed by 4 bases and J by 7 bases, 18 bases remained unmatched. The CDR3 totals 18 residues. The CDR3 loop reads CASSPLDPGGRTVGELFF. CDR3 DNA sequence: TGCGCCAGCAGCCCGTTGGATCCGGGGGGACGTACAGTCGGGGAGCTGTTTTTT.

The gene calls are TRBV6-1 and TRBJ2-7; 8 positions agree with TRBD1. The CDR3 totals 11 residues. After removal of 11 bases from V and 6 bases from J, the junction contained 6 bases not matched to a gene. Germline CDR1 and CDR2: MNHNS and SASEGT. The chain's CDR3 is CAGGTGGEQYF. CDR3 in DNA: TGTGCCGGAGGAACAGGGGGCGAGCAGTACTTC.

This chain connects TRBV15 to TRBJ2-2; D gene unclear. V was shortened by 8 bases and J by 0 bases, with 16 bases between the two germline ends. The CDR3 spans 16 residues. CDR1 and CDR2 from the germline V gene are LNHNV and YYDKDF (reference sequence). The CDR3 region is CATQRGSLTNTGELFF. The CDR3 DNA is TGTGCCACCCAAAGAGGTAGCCTAACGAACACCGGGGAGCTGTTTTTT.

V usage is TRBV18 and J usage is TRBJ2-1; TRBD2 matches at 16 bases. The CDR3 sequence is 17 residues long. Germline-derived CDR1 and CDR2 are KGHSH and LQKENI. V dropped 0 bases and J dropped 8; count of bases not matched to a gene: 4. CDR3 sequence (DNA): TGTGCCAGCTCACCACCGGGACTAGCGGGAGGGCGCGATGAGCAGTTCTTC. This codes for CASSPPGLAGGRDEQFF.

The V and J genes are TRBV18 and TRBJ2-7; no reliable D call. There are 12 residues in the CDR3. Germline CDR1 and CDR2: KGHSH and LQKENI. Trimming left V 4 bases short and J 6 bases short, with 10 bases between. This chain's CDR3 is CASSLEAGEQYF. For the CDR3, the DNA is TGTGCCAGCTCACTTGAGGCTGGCGAGCAGTACTTC.

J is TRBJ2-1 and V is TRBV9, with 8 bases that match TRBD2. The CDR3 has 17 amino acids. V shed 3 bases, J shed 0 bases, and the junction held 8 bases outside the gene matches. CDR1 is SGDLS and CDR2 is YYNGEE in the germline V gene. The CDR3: CASSAPFSGSSYNEQFF. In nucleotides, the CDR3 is TGTGCCAGCAGCGCCCCCTTCAGCGGGAGCTCCTACAATGAGCAGTTCTTC.